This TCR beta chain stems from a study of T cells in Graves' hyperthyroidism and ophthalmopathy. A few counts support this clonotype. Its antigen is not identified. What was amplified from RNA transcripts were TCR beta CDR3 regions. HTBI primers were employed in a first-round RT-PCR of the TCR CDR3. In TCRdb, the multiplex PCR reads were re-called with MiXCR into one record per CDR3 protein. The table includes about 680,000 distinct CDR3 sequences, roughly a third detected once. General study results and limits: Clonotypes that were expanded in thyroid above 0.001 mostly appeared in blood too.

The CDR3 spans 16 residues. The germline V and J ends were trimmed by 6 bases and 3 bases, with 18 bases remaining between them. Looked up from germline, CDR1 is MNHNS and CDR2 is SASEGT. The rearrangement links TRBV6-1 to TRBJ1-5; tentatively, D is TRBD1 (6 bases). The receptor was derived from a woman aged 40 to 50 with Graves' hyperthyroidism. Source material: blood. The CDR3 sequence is CASSPTPRQDNQPQHF. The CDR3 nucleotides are TGTGCCAGCAGCCCTACCCCGCGACAGGACAATCAGCCCCAGCATTTT.